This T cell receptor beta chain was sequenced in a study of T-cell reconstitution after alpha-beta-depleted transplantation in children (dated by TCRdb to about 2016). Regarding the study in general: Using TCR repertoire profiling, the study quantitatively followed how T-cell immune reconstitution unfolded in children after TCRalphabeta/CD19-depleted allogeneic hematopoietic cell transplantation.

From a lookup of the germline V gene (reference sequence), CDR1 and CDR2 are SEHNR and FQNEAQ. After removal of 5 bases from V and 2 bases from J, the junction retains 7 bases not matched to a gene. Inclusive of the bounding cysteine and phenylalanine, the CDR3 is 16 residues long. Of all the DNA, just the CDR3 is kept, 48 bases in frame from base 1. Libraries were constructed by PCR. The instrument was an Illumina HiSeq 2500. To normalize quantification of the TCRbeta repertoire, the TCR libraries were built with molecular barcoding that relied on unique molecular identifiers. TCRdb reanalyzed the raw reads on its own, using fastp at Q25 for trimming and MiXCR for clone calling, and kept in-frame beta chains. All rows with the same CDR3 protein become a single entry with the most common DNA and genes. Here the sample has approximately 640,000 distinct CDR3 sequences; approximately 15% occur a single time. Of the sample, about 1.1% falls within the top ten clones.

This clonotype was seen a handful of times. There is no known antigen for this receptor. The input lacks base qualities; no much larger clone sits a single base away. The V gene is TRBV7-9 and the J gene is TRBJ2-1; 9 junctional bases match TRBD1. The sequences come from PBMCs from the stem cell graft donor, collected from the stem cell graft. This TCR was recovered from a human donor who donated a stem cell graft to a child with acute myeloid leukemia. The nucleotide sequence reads TGTGCCAGCAGCCCGAGGGACAGGGAGACCTACAATGAGCAGTTCTTC. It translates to CASSPRDRETYNEQFF.